A single sample is the source of the 3 T cell receptor beta chains below, sequenced in a study of identical twins. TCRdb re-called the 5' RACE reads through MiXCR, storing one row per CDR3 protein. The data show over 500,000 distinct CDR3 sequences, with roughly a fifth seen just once and around 0.9% held by the top ten. This same sample was also part of a study on T cells expressing NK-cell markers.

Sequencing was performed on CD4+ T cells sorted from blood. Receptors were obtained from a woman younger than 35 in good health.

The chain employs TRBV6-5 and TRBJ1-1; D is undetermined. This CDR3 region has 11 residues. Deletions cut 5 bases from V and 5 bases from J, with 6 bases between. Germline lookup yields CDR1 MNHEY and CDR2 SVGAGI. Here the CDR3 DNA reads TGTGCCAGCAGTCGGAGGACTGAAGCTTTCTTT. It translates to CASSRRTEAFF.

The gene calls are TRBV15 and TRBJ2-5; 11 bases fit TRBD2. V lost 5 bases and J lost 2; bases outside the gene matches: 4. Looked up from germline, CDR1 is LNHNV and CDR2 is YYDKDF (reference sequence). CDR3 size: 15 residues. CDR3 nucleotide sequence: TGTGCCACCAGCCGAGGACTAGCGGGTCAAGAGACCCAGTACTTC. The encoded protein is CATSRGLAGQETQYF.

This clonotype appeared many times. This chain links TRBV10-1 with TRBJ2-1; TRBD1 is a possible D gene (5 bases). The CDR3 runs 15 residues. Trimming pared 2 bases from V and 8 bases from J, leaving 16 bases between. Germline lookup yields CDR1 WNHNN and CDR2 SYGVQD (reference sequence). CDR3 coding DNA: TGCGCCAGCAGTGAGGGACACAACCAAATCGATGAGCAGTTCTTC. Translating gives CASSEGHNQIDEQFF.